Listed here is a single T cell receptor beta chain. What it binds is not known. The source of the sample is a study of brain T cells in children with intractable seizures. Notes on the study in general: Viral specificity was inferred only from CDR3 similarity; HCMV serostatus was unknown. Clones missing pre-surgery may reflect undersampling of that blood sample.

Sample time point: blood from clinic visit 5 months post-surgery; TSC patient then seizure free. Only cases whose brain tissue showed the highest T cell transcript signatures were sequenced. Before surgery, patients took at least one anti-epileptic drug. Assay used: immunoSEQ multiplex PCR; TCRdb lists only in-frame clones, some missing. This table holds about 340,000 clones, roughly 93% found once. The receptor comes from a boy under two years old with tuberous sclerosis and intractable seizures. Sequences were derived from peripheral blood, sampled 5 to 6 months after surgery.

DNA for the CDR3: TGTGCCAGCAGCCCGAGCGGGGGGGCCTTCACCGGGGAGCTGTTTTTT. It codes for CASSPSGGAFTGELFF. The chain uses TRBV4-2 and TRBJ2-2; TRBD2 aligns across 10 bases. V shed 4 bases, J shed 4 bases, and the junction held 6 bases outside the gene matches. Germline V lookup: CDR1 LGHNA, CDR2 YNFKEQ. This CDR3 has 16 residues.